This TCR beta chain was recorded in a study of blood T cell repertoires in COVID-19. Study-level information: Donors in the United States, Italy and Spain gave samples during acute or convalescent COVID-19.

With 0 bases clipped from V and 2 bases from J, the junction kept 7 bases outside the gene matches. The CDR3 loop spans 18 amino acids. Germline CDR1 and CDR2: SGDLS and YYNGEE. TCRdb's copy holds only in-frame clones and misses some; the assay was immunoSEQ multiplex PCR. The table lists roughly 150,000 clones, about 88% of them singletons, with 18% in the top ten. In its sample, this clone was seen once. This receptor was taken from a man aged 55 to 70 with active or convalescent COVID-19. The sequencing sample was made of peripheral blood. The chain links TRBV9 to TRBJ2-5, with 13 bases aligning to TRBD2. The DNA of the CDR3 is TGTGCCAGCAGCGTAGGACTAGCGGGAGGAGGTGGGCAAGAGACCCAGTACTTC. It encodes CASSVGLAGGGGQETQYF.